This T cell receptor (beta chain) was obtained from a study of human T cells and chemical hapten exposure. Study-wide context: Sensitization employed 2% DPC on about 2 cm by about 2 cm of upper inner arm skin. Small volume differences among pooled libraries mainly caused per-sample TCR yield variation.

The time point was: patch test 1, 2 weeks after DPC sensitization. Treatment given: therapeutic diphenylcyclopropenone sensitization with weekly scalp DPC. This clonotype was seen a few times. The junction differs from germline at one of its ends, possibly a read error. TCRdb re-called the RACE reads with MiXCR, one entry per CDR3 protein. The sample lists 300,000 to 400,000 distinct CDR3 sequences; around 7% were seen once. Germline V CDR1 and CDR2: MNHEY, SVGAGI. The length of the CDR3 is 17 residues. This TCR was sampled from a woman aged 18-29 years with alopecia areata. Some clones in this sample may be carry-over from other donors' samples. This specimen consisted of whole blood, obtained in connection with sensitization to the hapten diphenylcyclopropenone (DPC). The J gene is TRBJ2-7, the V gene TRBV6-5; 12 bases are shared with TRBD1. This CDR3 reads CASSYGTVGQGAYVQYF. DNA for the CDR3: TGTGCCAGCAGTTACGGGACGGTGGGACAGGGGGCCTACGTGCAGTACTTC.